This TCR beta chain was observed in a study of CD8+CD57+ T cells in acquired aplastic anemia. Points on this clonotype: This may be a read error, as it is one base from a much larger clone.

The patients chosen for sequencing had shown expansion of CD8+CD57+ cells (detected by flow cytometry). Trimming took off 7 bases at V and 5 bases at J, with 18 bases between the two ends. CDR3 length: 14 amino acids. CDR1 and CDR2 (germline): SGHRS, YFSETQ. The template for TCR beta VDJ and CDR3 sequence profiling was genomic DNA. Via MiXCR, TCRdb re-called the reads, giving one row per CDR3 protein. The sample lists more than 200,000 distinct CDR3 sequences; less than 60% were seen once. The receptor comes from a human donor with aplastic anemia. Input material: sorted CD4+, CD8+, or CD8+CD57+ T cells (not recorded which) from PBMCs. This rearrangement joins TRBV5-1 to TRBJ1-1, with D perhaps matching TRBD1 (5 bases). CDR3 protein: CASGMGDWGTEAFF. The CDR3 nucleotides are TGCGCCAGCGGCATGGGGGACTGGGGAACTGAAGCTTTCTTT.